This entry lists 14 T cell receptor beta chains sequenced from one sample in a study of shared clonotypes between healthy human individuals. Measured with immunoSEQ multiplex PCR; TCRdb has only the in-frame clones, and not every one. The profile shows more than 2,000,000 clones, approximately 92% of them singletons. Sample: naive CD4+ T cells sorted from blood. This sample's subset: CD45RA+ positively selected. These receptors were obtained from a man aged 18 to 29 in good health.

The rearrangement uses TRBV2 and TRBJ2-7; no reliable D call. The V and J ends lost 6 bases and 3 bases respectively, with 12 bases between them. This CDR3 comprises 13 residues. Germline-derived CDR1 and CDR2 are SNHLY and FYNNEI. The CDR3 sequence: CASRPWTDYEQYF. For the CDR3, the DNA is TGTGCCAGCAGGCCCTGGACGGACTACGAGCAGTACTTC.

The chain uses TRBV7-9 and TRBJ2-7; 12 nucleotides line up with TRBD2. This CDR3 has 15 amino acids. Germline trimming cut 4 bases from V and 5 bases from J; bases unmatched to any gene: 6. Per germline, CDR1 SEHNR and CDR2 FQNEAQ (reference sequence). The CDR3 loop is CASSSLAGGRHEQYF. The CDR3 nucleotides are TGTGCCAGCAGCTCACTAGCGGGAGGTCGGCACGAGCAGTACTTC.

This chain joins TRBV5-1 and TRBJ2-7; D is ambiguous. The ends were cut back, 1 base at V and 0 bases at J, with 14 bases in the middle. Germline CDR1 is SGHRS and CDR2 is YFSETQ. CDR3 length: 16 amino acids. The CDR3 loop is CASSLYSAISSYEQYF. As DNA, the CDR3 is TGCGCCAGCAGCTTGTATTCGGCGATCAGCTCCTACGAGCAGTACTTC.

The rearrangement uses TRBV27 and TRBJ1-1, with TRBD1 matching 7 bases. The junction had 9 bases not matched to a gene; V was cut back by 7 bases and J by 1 base. The CDR3 consists of 15 residues. The germline gives CDR1 MNHEY, CDR2 SMNVEV (reference sequence). The CDR3 is CASTLNYRGNTEAFF. The CDR3, as DNA: TGTGCCAGCACCTTAAATTACAGGGGGAACACTGAAGCTTTCTTT.

J is TRBJ2-7 and V is TRBV30; no clear D. CDR3 length: 13 residues. CDR1 GTSNPN and CDR2 SVGIG come from the germline V gene (reference sequence). The V gene lost 8 bases and the J gene lost 1 base, with 15 bases spanning the gap. For the CDR3, the DNA is TGTGCCGAAGCCGTCAGTCCGTCCTACGAGCAGTACTTC. This translates into CAEAVSPSYEQYF.

This clone occurred a few times. The sample contains more than one DNA sequence encoding this CDR3. The chain combines TRBV30 with TRBJ2-3, with D perhaps matching TRBD1 (6 bases). CDR1 and CDR2 from the germline V gene are GTSNPN and SVGIG (reference sequence). This CDR3 spans 13 amino acids. V was cut by 2 bases and J by 3 bases, with 9 bases left in between. The CDR3 nucleotides are TGTGCCTGGAGTTTAGGGGGAACAGATACGCAGTATTTT. Its protein is CAWSLGGTDTQYF.

V usage is TRBV10-3 and J usage is TRBJ1-2, with 7 nucleotides matching TRBD1. The trim removed 8 bases at V and 5 bases at J, leaving 5 bases unmatched. The CDR3 runs to 12 residues. Germline V gives CDR1 ENHRY, CDR2 SYGVKD. The DNA for the CDR3 is TGTGCCATCGGGACAGTCCAATATGGCTACACCTTC. This codes for CAIGTVQYGYTF.

About this clone: One junction end does not reproduce the germline sequence, and a read error may be involved. This chain links TRBV7-2 with TRBJ1-1, with TRBD1 as a possible D gene (6 bases). Germline-derived CDR1 and CDR2 are SGHTA and FQGNSA. There are 14 residues in the CDR3. The CDR3 DNA is TGTGCCAGCAGCTCCGATTATACAGGGTCAGAGGGAATCTTT. Translation gives CASSSDYTGSEGIF.

The CDR3 spells CASSFSSSTEAFF. In DNA form, the CDR3 reads TGTGCCAGCAGCTTTTCCTCTAGTACTGAAGCTTTCTTT. The chain links TRBV7-3 to TRBJ1-1; no firm D call. Between the trimmed V and J ends, which lost 3 bases and 5 bases, there was a span of 10 bases. In germline, CDR1 is SGHTA, CDR2 FQGTGA. This CDR3 has 13 residues.

The gene calls are TRBV12-5 and TRBJ1-1; 7 bases are shared with TRBD1. J gave up 5 bases and V 6 bases, and 3 bases lay outside the gene matches. Germline CDR1 is LGHNT and CDR2 is FRNRAP. The CDR3 runs 12 residues. CDR3 in DNA: TGTGCTAGTGGGGTGGACAGGACTGAAGCTTTCTTT. It translates to CASGVDRTEAFF.

The chain uses TRBV2 and TRBJ2-7; 7 bases are a match to TRBD2. Germline V lookup: CDR1 SNHLY, CDR2 FYNNEI. Unmatched junction bases numbered 10, after V lost 4 bases and J lost 7 bases. This CDR3 comprises 14 residues. The CDR3 DNA reads as TGTGCCAGCAGTGCTAGCGGCCTCTCGGGTGAGCAGTACTTC. As protein: CASSASGLSGEQYF.

The V call is TRBV19, the J call TRBJ1-2; D is ambiguous. The V end lost 5 bases, the J end lost 4 bases, and 11 bases lay between the germline ends. The germline V gene has CDR1 LNHDA and CDR2 SQIVND (reference sequence). The CDR3 totals 13 residues. The CDR3 DNA reads TGTGCCAGTAGTGGAGCACTCATCTATGGCTACACCTTC. The encoded protein is CASSGALIYGYTF.

This chain joins TRBV5-4 and TRBJ2-7; 8 nucleotides line up with TRBD2. J lost 5 bases, V lost 4 bases, and 8 bases had no gene match. Germline V gene sequence: CDR1 SGHNT, CDR2 YYREEE (reference sequence). CDR3 length equals 14 residues. CDR3 protein: CASSPQAGVDEQYF. Written as DNA, the CDR3 is TGTGCCAGCAGCCCCCAAGCGGGAGTAGACGAGCAGTACTTC.

The gene calls are TRBV18 and TRBJ1-4, with TRBD1 matching over 8 bases. This CDR3 comprises 14 residues. The junction had 5 bases not matched to a gene; V was cut back by 3 bases and J by 8 bases. Germline CDR1 is KGHSH and CDR2 is LQKENI. The CDR3 spells CASSPTRGQEKLFF. CDR3 in DNA: TGTGCCAGCTCACCTACCAGGGGGCAAGAAAAACTGTTTTTT.